Shown below are 17 T cell receptor beta chains from a single sample sequenced in a study of early T cells in non-severe SARS-CoV-2 infection. MiXCR was run by TCRdb on the 5' RACE reads, yielding one entry per CDR3 protein. The table shows more than 50,000 distinct CDR3 sequences, with about 12% occurring only once. The sample comprised whole blood. The receptors were sampled from an adult who was a healthcare worker with PCR-confirmed SARS-CoV-2 infection or an uninfected control (not recorded which).

This clonotype was seen at least ten times. V usage is TRBV30 and J usage is TRBJ2-2, with no clear D. CDR1 is GTSNPN, CDR2 SVGIG, per germline (reference sequence). V was shortened by 2 bases and J by 1 base, with 8 bases between the two germline ends. The CDR3 contains 14 residues. The CDR3 sequence is CAWSLTLNTGELFF. DNA of the CDR3: TGTGCCTGGAGTTTGACACTGAACACCGGGGAGCTGTTTTTT.

This clonotype was observed many times. This chain links TRBV11-2 with TRBJ2-2, with D possibly TRBD1 on 5 matching bases. This CDR3 contains 17 residues. Germline CDR1 and CDR2: SGHAT and FQNNGV. Between the trimmed V and J ends, which lost 5 bases and 1 base, there was a span of 17 bases. DNA for the CDR3: TGTGCCAGCAGCGCCCTTGTCTACAGGATGAACACCGGGGAGCTGTTTTTT. It yields the protein CASSALVYRMNTGELFF.

This clonotype was recorded a few times. The chain carries TRBV29-1 and TRBJ2-5, with D unresolved. Deletions cut 7 bases from V and 0 bases from J, with 3 bases between. Germline assignment: CDR1 SQVTM and CDR2 ANQGSEA. This CDR3 region has 10 residues. CDR3 DNA sequence: TGCAGCGGCTACCAAGAGACCCAGTACTTC. Residues: CSGYQETQYF.

The V call is TRBV5-1, the J call TRBJ2-3, with D tentatively TRBD2 (5 bases). The CDR3 covers 14 residues. Trimming pared 1 base from V and 1 base from J, leaving 7 bases between. Germline CDR1 is SGHRS and CDR2 is YFSETQ. CDR3 sequence: CASSLLRGTDTQYF. CDR3 DNA: TGCGCCAGCAGCTTGTTGAGGGGCACAGATACGCAGTATTTT.

This clonotype has at least ten counts. The gene calls are TRBV18 and TRBJ1-3; D is ambiguous. The V gene lost 2 bases and the J gene lost 4 bases, with 6 bases spanning the gap. The CDR3 spans 13 residues. The V gene's germline CDR1 is KGHSH and CDR2 LQKENI. This chain's CDR3 is CASSPDSGNTIYF. The CDR3 DNA reads as TGTGCCAGCTCACCAGATTCGGGAAACACCATATATTTT.

In its sample, this clonotype was seen many times. The CDR3 loop is CARDSGANVLTF. DNA of the CDR3: TGTGCCAGGGACTCTGGGGCCAACGTCCTGACTTTC. The V and J genes are TRBV7-9 and TRBJ2-6; D remains ambiguous. The V gene lost 9 bases and the J gene lost 0 bases, with 3 bases spanning the gap. Germline assignment: CDR1 SEHNR and CDR2 FQNEAQ (reference sequence). The CDR3 is made up of 12 amino acids. Drawing the rest from reference TRBV7-9 and TRBJ2-6, the complete variable domain is DTGVSQNPRHKITKRGQNVTFRCDPISEHNRLYWYRQTLGQGPEFLTYFQNEAQLEKSRLLSDRFSAERPKGSFSTLEIQRTEQGDSAMYLCARDSGANVLTFGAGSRLTVL.

This clonotype was counted many times. V gene TRBV14 combines with J gene TRBJ2-7; a weak D match, TRBD2 (6 bases). Between the trimmed V and J ends, which lost 4 bases and 5 bases, there was a span of 12 bases. This CDR3 spans 13 amino acids. Germline V CDR1 and CDR2: SGHDN, FVKESK. The CDR3 coding sequence is TGTGCCAGCAGCCGAGGGACTTCCCACGAGCAGTACTTC. This translates into CASSRGTSHEQYF.

The chain has TRBV20-1 and TRBJ2-3; D is perhaps TRBD2 (5 bases). The length of the CDR3 is 13 residues. Germline CDR1 and CDR2: DFQATT and SNEGSKA (reference sequence). The V end lost 3 bases, the J end lost 6 bases, and 13 bases lay between the germline ends. The CDR3, as DNA: TGCAGTGCTAGCAGAGGGTACGGGGATACGCAGTATTTT. As protein: CSASRGYGDTQYF.

Ten or more counts support this clonotype. V gene TRBV19 combines with J gene TRBJ1-4; D not resolved. The CDR3 consists of 13 residues. The V end was cut by 6 bases, the J end by 1 base, with 6 bases between. Germline V lookup: CDR1 LNHDA, CDR2 SQIVND (reference sequence). CDR3: CASRPETNEKLFF. DNA of the CDR3: TGTGCCAGTAGGCCGGAAACTAATGAAAAACTGTTTTTT. The whole variable domain, remainder taken from reference TRBV19 and TRBJ1-4, is DGGITQSPKYLFRKEGQNVTLSCEQNLNHDAMYWYRQDPGQGLRLIYYSQIVNDFQKGDIAEGYSVSREKKESFPLTVTSAQKNPTAFYLCASRPETNEKLFFGSGTQLSVL.

The V call is TRBV3-1, the J call TRBJ1-3; 9 positions match TRBD1. The CDR3 totals 15 residues. Looked up from germline, CDR1 is LGHDT and CDR2 is YNNKEL (reference sequence). V gave up 4 bases and J gave up 2 bases; unmatched junction bases: 3. The CDR3 DNA is TGTGCCAGCAGCCGAGGACAGGGGCCTGGAAACACCATATATTTT. This translates into CASSRGQGPGNTIYF.

This clonotype has a handful of counts. The chain employs TRBV29-1 and TRBJ2-1; TRBD1 matches at 8 bases. The CDR3 contains 12 residues. Germline values: CDR1 SQVTM, CDR2 ANQGSEA. With 4 bases clipped from V and 7 bases from J, the junction kept 3 bases outside the gene matches. CDR3 nucleotides: TGCAGCGTTGGACAGGGGTGGAATGAGCAGTTCTTC. Amino acids: CSVGQGWNEQFF.

This clonotype occurred a few times. V usage is TRBV18 and J usage is TRBJ1-5, with TRBD1 as a possible D gene (6 bases). This CDR3 spans 14 amino acids. Per germline, CDR1 KGHSH and CDR2 LQKENI. The V end was cut by 2 bases, the J end by 7 bases, with 12 bases between. The CDR3 spells CASSPGRGGQPQHF. The CDR3, as DNA: TGTGCCAGCTCACCAGGCAGGGGTGGGCAGCCCCAGCATTTT. The full variable domain, completed using reference TRBV18 and TRBJ1-5, is NAGVMQNPRHLVRRRGQEARLRCSPMKGHSHVYWYRQLPEEGLKFMVYLQKENIIDESGMPKERFSAEFPKEGPSILRIQQVVRGDSAAYFCASSPGRGGQPQHFGDGTRLSIL.

The rearrangement links TRBV9 to TRBJ2-5; the match to TRBD2 covers 7 bases. The CDR3 loop spans 16 amino acids. J lost 5 bases, V lost 0 bases, and 10 bases had no gene match. From germline, CDR1 is SGDLS and CDR2 YYNGEE. The CDR3 reads CASSVDGGSGSETQYF. The DNA of the CDR3 is TGTGCCAGCAGCGTAGATGGCGGGAGTGGGAGTGAGACCCAGTACTTC.

V gene TRBV11-2 combines with J gene TRBJ2-7, with TRBD2 matching 7 bases. Looked up from germline, CDR1 is SGHAT and CDR2 is FQNNGV. The ends lost 5 bases at V and 2 bases at J; junction bases unmatched: 9. This CDR3 is built from 15 residues. Here the CDR3 reads CASSRGGLRTYEQYF. The CDR3 bases are TGTGCCAGCAGCCGCGGGGGACTCCGAACCTACGAGCAGTACTTC. Drawing the rest from reference TRBV11-2 and TRBJ2-7, the complete variable domain is EAGVAQSPRYKIIEKRQSVAFWCNPISGHATLYWYQQILGQGPKLLIQFQNNGVVDDSQLPKDRFSAERLKGVDSTLKIQPAKLEDSAVYLCASSRGGLRTYEQYFGPGTRLTVT.

The chain combines TRBV6-2 or TRBV6-3 with TRBJ2-2, with D possibly called TRBD1 or TRBD2 (5 bases each). Trimming removed 11 bases at V and 7 bases at J, with 20 bases between. Germline V CDR1 and CDR2: MNHEY, SVGEGT. The CDR3 extends over 14 amino acids. The CDR3, as DNA: TGTGCCTCCTCCCGGGACCTCGCTTACGGGGAGCTGTTTTTT. This gives the protein CASSRDLAYGELFF.

V usage is TRBV28 and J usage is TRBJ1-6; D might be TRBD1 (5 bases). In germline, CDR1 is MDHEN, CDR2 SYDVKM. This CDR3 region has 15 residues. V was pared by 7 bases and J by 7 bases, with 17 bases between. The CDR3 sequence: CASTTPGAVNSPLHF. CDR3 DNA sequence: TGTGCCAGCACCACACCCGGGGCGGTAAATTCACCCCTCCACTTT.

This clonotype was detected once. The chain carries TRBV12-3 or TRBV12-4 and TRBJ1-1; TRBD1 might be the D (6 bases). The CDR3 is 12 residues long. The germline V and J ends were trimmed by 3 bases and 7 bases, with 9 bases remaining between them. This CDR3 reads CASSFRGDEAFF. CDR3 bases: TGTGCCAGCAGTTTCAGGGGCGATGAAGCTTTCTTT.